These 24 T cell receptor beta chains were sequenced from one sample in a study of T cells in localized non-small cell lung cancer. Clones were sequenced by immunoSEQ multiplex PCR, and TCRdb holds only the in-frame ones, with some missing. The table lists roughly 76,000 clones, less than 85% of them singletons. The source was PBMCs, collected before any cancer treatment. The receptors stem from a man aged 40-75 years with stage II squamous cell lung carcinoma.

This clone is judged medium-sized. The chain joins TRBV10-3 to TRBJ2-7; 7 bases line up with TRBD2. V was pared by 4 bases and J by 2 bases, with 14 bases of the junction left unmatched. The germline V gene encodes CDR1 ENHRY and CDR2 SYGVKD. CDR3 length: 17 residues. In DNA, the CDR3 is TGTGCCATCAGTGTCGACCCCGGGACTACTCAAACCTACGAGCAGTACTTC. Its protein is CAISVDPGTTQTYEQYF.

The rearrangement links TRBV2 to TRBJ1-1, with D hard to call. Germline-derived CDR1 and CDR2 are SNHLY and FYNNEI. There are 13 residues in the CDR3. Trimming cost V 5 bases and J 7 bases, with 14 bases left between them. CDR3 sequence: CASSRGRLLEAFF. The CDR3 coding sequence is TGTGCCAGCAGTCGAGGAAGGTTACTTGAAGCTTTCTTT. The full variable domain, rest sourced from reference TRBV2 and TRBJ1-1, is EPEVTQTPSHQVTQMGQEVILRCVPISNHLYFYWYRQILGQKVEFLVSFYNNEISEKSEIFDDQFSVERPDGSNFTLKIRSTKLEDSAMYFCASSRGRLLEAFFGQGTRLTVV.

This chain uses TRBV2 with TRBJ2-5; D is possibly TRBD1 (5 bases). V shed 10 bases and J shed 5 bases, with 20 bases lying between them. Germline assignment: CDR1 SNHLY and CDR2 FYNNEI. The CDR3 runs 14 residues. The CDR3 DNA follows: TGTGCCATCGTGGGGCCCTTAGAGTGGGAGACCCAGTACTTC. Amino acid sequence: CAIVGPLEWETQYF.

The CDR3 protein is CASSPNHNEKLFF. In nucleotides, the CDR3 is TGTGCCAGCAGCCCCAACCATAATGAAAAACTGTTTTTT. V is TRBV5-6 and J is TRBJ1-4, with D hard to call. This CDR3 has 13 residues. Germline V lookup: CDR1 SGHDT, CDR2 YYEEEE. Deletions cut 4 bases from V and 4 bases from J, with 8 bases between.

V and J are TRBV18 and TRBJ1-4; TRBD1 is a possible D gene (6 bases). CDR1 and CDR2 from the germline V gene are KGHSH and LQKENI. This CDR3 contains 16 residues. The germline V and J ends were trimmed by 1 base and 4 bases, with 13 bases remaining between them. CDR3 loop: CASSPLTGSDNEKLFF. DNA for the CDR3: TGTGCCAGCTCACCACTTACAGGGTCGGATAATGAAAAACTGTTTTTT.

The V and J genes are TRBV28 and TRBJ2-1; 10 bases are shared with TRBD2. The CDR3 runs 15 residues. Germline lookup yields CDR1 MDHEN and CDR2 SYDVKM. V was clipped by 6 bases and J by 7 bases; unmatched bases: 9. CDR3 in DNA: TGTGCCAGCAGACCAAGCGGGAGGGCCGATAATGAGCAGTTCTTC. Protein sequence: CASRPSGRADNEQFF.

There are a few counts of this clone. CDR3 sequence reads: CASSQERGQPQHF. The CDR3 DNA follows: TGCGCCAGCAGCCAAGAGAGGGGGCAGCCCCAGCATTTT. The chain carries TRBV4-1 and TRBJ1-5, with a possible D match to TRBD1 (6 bases). CDR1 and CDR2 (germline): MGHRA, YSYEKL. The CDR3 consists of 13 residues. Trimming took 0 bases from V and 7 from J, leaving 7 bases between them.

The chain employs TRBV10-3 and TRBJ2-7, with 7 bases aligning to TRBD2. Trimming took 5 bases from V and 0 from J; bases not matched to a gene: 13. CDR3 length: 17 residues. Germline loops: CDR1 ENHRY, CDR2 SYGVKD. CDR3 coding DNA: TGTGCCATCAGTCCCACAGGTAGCGGGCAGAGCTCCTACGAGCAGTACTTC. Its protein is CAISPTGSGQSSYEQYF.

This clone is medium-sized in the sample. The CDR3 DNA follows: TGCGCCAGCAGCCATCCAGGGGTCGGGGAGGGCTACACCTTC. This sequence encodes CASSHPGVGEGYTF. The chain joins TRBV4-1 to TRBJ1-2, with TRBD1 as a possible D gene (6 bases). V was cut by 3 bases and J by 8 bases, with 16 bases left in between. CDR1 MGHRA and CDR2 YSYEKL come from the germline V gene. The CDR3 covers 14 residues.

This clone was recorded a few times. The CDR3 loop reads CASSGLAGADTQYF. The CDR3 DNA sequence: TGTGCCAGCAGTGGACTAGCGGGGGCAGATACGCAGTATTTT. This chain joins TRBV6-5 and TRBJ2-3, with TRBD2 identical over 13 bases. This CDR3 region has 14 residues. V gave up 5 bases and J gave up 4 bases; unmatched junction bases: 0. Per germline, CDR1 MNHEY and CDR2 SVGAGI.

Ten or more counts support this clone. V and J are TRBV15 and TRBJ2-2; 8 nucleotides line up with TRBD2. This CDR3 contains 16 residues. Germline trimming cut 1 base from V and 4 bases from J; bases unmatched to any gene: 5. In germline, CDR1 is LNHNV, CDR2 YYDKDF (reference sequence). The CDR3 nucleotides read TGTGCCACCAGCAGAGGGGCGGGGGGTAGCACCGGGGAGCTGTTTTTT. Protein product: CATSRGAGGSTGELFF.

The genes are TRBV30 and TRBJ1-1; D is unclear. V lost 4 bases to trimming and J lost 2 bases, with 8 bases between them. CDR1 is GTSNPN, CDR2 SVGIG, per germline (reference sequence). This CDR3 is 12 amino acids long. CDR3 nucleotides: TGTGCCTGGACGTCGCAAAACACTGAAGCTTTCTTT. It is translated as CAWTSQNTEAFF.

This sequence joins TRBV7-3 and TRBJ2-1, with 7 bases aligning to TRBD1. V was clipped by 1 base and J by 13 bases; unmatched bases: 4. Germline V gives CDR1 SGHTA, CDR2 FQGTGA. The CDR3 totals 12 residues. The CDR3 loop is CASSLRQGVQFF. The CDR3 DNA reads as TGTGCCAGCAGCTTAAGGCAGGGGGTACAGTTCTTC.

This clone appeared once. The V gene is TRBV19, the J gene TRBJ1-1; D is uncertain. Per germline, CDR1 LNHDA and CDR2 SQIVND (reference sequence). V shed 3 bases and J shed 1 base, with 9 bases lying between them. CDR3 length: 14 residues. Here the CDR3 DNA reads TGTGCCAGTAGTATCGGGTCTCCGAACACTGAAGCTTTCTTT. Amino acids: CASSIGSPNTEAFF.

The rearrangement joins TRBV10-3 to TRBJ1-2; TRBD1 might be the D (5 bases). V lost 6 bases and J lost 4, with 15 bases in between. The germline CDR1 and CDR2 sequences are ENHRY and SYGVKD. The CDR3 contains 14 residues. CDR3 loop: CAIRSADRTYGYTF. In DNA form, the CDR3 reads TGTGCCATCAGAAGCGCTGACAGAACCTATGGCTACACCTTC.

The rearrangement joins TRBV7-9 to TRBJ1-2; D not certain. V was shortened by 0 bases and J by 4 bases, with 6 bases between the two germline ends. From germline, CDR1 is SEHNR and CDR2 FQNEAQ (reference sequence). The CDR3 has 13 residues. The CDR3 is CASSLAAGYGYTF. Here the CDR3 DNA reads TGTGCCAGCAGCTTAGCTGCGGGCTATGGCTACACCTTC.

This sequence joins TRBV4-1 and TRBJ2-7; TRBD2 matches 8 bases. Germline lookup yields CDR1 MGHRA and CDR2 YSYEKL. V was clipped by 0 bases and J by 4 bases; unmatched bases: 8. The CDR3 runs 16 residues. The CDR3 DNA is TGCGCCAGCAGCCAAGATAGTCGGGAGGGCCAGTACGAGCAGTACTTC. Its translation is CASSQDSREGQYEQYF.

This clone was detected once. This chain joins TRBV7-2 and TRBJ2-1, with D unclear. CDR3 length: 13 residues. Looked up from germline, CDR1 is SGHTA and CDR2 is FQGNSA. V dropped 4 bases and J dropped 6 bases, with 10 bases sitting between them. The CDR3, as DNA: TGTGCCAGCAGCTCCCGTGAAACCAATGAGCAGTTCTTC. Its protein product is CASSSRETNEQFF.

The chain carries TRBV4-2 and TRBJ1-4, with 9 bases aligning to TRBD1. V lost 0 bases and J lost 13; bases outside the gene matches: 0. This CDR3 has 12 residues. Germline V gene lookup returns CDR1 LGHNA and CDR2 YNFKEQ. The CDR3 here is CASSQEDRGLFF. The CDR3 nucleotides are TGTGCCAGCAGCCAAGAGGACAGGGGACTGTTTTTT.

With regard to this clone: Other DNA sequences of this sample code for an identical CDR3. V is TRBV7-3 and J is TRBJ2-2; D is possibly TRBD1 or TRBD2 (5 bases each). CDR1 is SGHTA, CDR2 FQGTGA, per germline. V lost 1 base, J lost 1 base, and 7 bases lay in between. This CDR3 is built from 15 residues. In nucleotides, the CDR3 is TGTGCCAGCAGCTTAATTGGGGGGAACACCGGGGAGCTGTTTTTT. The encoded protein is CASSLIGGNTGELFF.

The CDR3 bases are TGTGCCAGCTCACCAAGTCAACAGACATACTACGAGCAGTACTTC. Translating it yields CASSPSQQTYYEQYF. The J gene is TRBJ2-7, the V gene TRBV18; no firm D call. Germline CDR1 reads KGHSH; CDR2 reads LQKENI. Trimming removed 2 bases from V and 3 bases from J, with 14 bases in between. The CDR3 contains 15 residues. The complete variable domain, with remaining parts taken from reference TRBV18 and TRBJ2-7, reads NAGVMQNPRHLVRRRGQEARLRCSPMKGHSHVYWYRQLPEEGLKFMVYLQKENIIDESGMPKERFSAEFPKEGPSILRIQQVVRGDSAAYFCASSPSQQTYYEQYFGPGTRLTVT.

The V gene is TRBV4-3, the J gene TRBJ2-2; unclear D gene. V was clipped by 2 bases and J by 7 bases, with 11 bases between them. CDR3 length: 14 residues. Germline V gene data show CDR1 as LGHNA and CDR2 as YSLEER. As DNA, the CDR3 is TGCGCCAGCAGCCAAAACAGAGTGAACGGGGAGCTGTTTTTT. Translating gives CASSQNRVNGELFF.

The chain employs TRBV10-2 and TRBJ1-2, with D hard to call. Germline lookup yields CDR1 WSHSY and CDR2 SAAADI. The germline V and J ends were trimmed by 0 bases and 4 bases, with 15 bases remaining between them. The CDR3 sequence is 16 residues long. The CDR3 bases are TGCGCCAGCAGTGAGTCTTTGGGGTCTAGTGGCTATGGCTACACCTTC. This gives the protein CASSESLGSSGYGYTF.

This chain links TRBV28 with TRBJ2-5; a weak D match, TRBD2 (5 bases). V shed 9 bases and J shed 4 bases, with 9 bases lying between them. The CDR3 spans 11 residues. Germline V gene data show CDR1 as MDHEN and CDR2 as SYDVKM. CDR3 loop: CARDSVETQYF. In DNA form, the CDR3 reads TGTGCCAGGGACTCGGTAGAGACCCAGTACTTC.